The TCR beta chain described here comes from a study of CD8+ T cells in alopecia areata. Study details: In an open-label trial, patients got 5 to 10 mg tofacitinib twice daily. Severity scoring for treated patients was based on the percentage of affected scalp area.

In regard to this clone: Antigen unknown.

General study results and limits: Lesional scalp, especially alopecia totalis/universalis, showed higher clonality than normal scalp.

The germline V gene encodes CDR1 SGHNT and CDR2 YYREEE (reference sequence). V was shortened by 4 bases and J by 0 bases, with 16 bases between the two germline ends. The CDR3 length is 16 residues. Extracted RNA was reverse transcribed into cDNA, the sequencing template. The assay was immunoSEQ multiplex PCR, and TCRdb's table has in-frame clones only and misses some. The table has over 150,000 clones, 55% to 70% seen once. Indicated treatment: oral pan-JAK inhibitor, 5-10 mg twice daily. Specimen: CD4+ T cells sorted from blood, collected at week 4, from a patient treated with tofacitinib. The TCR originated in a human donor with alopecia areata. This chain connects TRBV5-4 to TRBJ1-1; perhaps TRBD1 as D (6 bases). CDR3 loop: CASSAKTGAMNTEAFF. The CDR3 DNA is TGTGCCAGCAGCGCGAAGACAGGCGCGATGAACACTGAAGCTTTCTTT.